Included here is one TCR beta chain sequence, with context. The CDR3 spans 14 residues. Looked up from germline, CDR1 is SEHNR and CDR2 is FQNEAQ (reference sequence). The entry originates in a study of shared clonotypes between healthy human individuals. The study ran the assay at deep level. Assay used: immunoSEQ multiplex PCR; TCRdb lists only in-frame clones, some missing. Among about half a million clones listed, roughly 80% were seen once. Unsorted samples used about 90 million PBMCs for genomic DNA. The source material was PBMCs. This sequence was found in a woman aged 40 to 50 in good health. Some clones in this sample may be carry-over from other donors' samples. The rearrangement links TRBV7-9 to TRBJ2-7, with D possibly being TRBD1 or TRBD2 (7 bases each). The J call may not be correct, given that the DNA end is closer to TRBJ2-5. The CDR3 reads CASSLLAGGVTQYF. CDR3 DNA: TGTGCCAGCAGCTTACTCGCAGGGGGGGTGACCCAGTACTTC.